The present entry profiles one T cell receptor (beta chain) with its context. There is no known antigen for this receptor. Base qualities are not provided; no much larger clone lies one nucleotide away. The data were obtained in a study of cytomegalovirus exposure and HLA in healthy donors (dated by TCRdb to 2016 to 2017). General notes on the study: An earlier analysis of some 600 of the donors reported approximately 280 Gb of sequence data and around 110 million unique TCR beta sequences obtained from around 180 million T cells. The study was designed to test whether signatures of past pathogen exposure could be identified by cataloging public T cell receptors. The number of donors typed differed by locus, with 629-630 for A, B, C, DRB1 and DQB1, around 560 for DQA1, over 600 for DPA1, and over 400 for DPB1. Every repertoire in the discovery cohort had been generated on one and the same sequencing platform. An early release covering 500 to 750 HLA-typed donors comprised around 300 gigabases of sequencing data and tens of millions of unique TCR sequences. The study profiled the T cell repertoires of 500 to 800 subjects by immunosequencing and related them to cytomegalovirus serostatus. A handful of DR-DQ haplotypes were handled as single units for association and clustering because linkage in the cohort was strong. The genetic ancestry cluster associated with self-reported Caucasian donors included over 65% of the approximately 410 genotyped donors. Alongside the repertoire data, information on donor age, sex, ethnicity and CMV serostatus was compiled. To study patterns of TCR occurrence, a later analysis re-analyzed previously published TCR beta repertoires from under 750 donors and added high-resolution HLA genotyping. In an earlier analysis of several hundred of the donors, high-throughput TCR beta sequencing was used to judge whether each TCR beta V gene segment behaved as functional or pseudogenic. Rather than using new phenotypic data, the later analysis identified candidate immune exposures from TCR beta sequences and from how often those sequences occurred across donors. In addition to the first cohort of approximately 650 subjects, a separate validation cohort of 100 to 150 different subjects was used. A later genetic analysis used genome-wide SNP genotypes for 398 of the 666 donors, treating that subset as a discovery cohort. Class I and class II HLA loci were covered by the typing at four-digit resolution. Among about 390 genotyped donors of the cohort, an average of approximately 250,000 unique TCR beta nucleotide sequences were sequenced per donor, around 20% of them non-productive. The study combined high-throughput TCR immunosequencing, statistical association of individual TCRs with disease status, and machine learning to predict cytomegalovirus infection status. The full study reports these points: HLA typing was unavailable for some donors at each locus, so association tests used only the typed subset. In a later genetic analysis, a missense DCLRE1C variant was associated with V-gene and J-gene trimming of TCR beta chains, and the association was replicated in an independent cohort. Several of the top co-occurrence clusters appeared to be linked to parvovirus B19, influenza, CMV and Epstein-Barr virus, according to a later analysis. Most CMV-associated TCR beta chains appeared to be HLA-restricted in a later analysis, and the HLA associations seemed to be driven largely by CMV exposure. The study listed 150 to 200 TCR beta chains as associated with cytomegalovirus. Because counts were too low, some 17 rarely observed V segments, including chromosome 9 orphons, were left out of the earlier analysis of several hundred of the donors. A later genetic analysis reported fewer N-insertions in productive TCRs among donors in an Asian-associated ancestry cluster than the 666-donor mean. It was suggested by the authors that the approach could potentially be generalized to other disease states and immunological phenotypes. A cluster of highly shared sequence variants was judged likely to represent a technical artifact of the sequencing pipeline. CMV serostatus was the only immune exposure information available for the cohort. Specific HLA alleles were associated with 15,000 to 20,000 TCR beta sequences at a false discovery rate of 0.05 in a later analysis. In vitro tests confirmed that a few of the cytomegalovirus-associated TCR beta chains recognize cytomegalovirus antigens. A further reported finding was that TCR beta sequences accurately predicted the HLA-A and HLA-B alleles for most subjects in the first cohort. This cohort had only TCR beta chains sequenced, and the lack of alpha or paired-chain data limited which features could be detected. In an earlier analysis of some 540 of the donors, most TCR beta V segments appeared in productive rearrangements about 90% or about 30% of the time, broadly matching IMGT annotations. Most TCR sequences were seen in very few donors, while some public TCRs were found in many individuals. In a later analysis, HLA-associated TCR beta chains were found to be more clonally expanded and to have lower generation probabilities than equally common non-associated chains. Correlated functional status among segregating V segments might be attributable to linkage disequilibrium, but an unknown experimental factor could not be ruled out. According to a later analysis, TCR association rates differed among HLA loci, with DRB1 alleles showing the most associated TCRs and HLA-C alleles showing the fewest. Sequencing depth was assumed to be roughly uniform across donors in the presence/absence analyses, though that assumption may not hold. The classifier was reported to diagnose cytomegalovirus status with high specificity and sensitivity in both the original and validation cohorts. When HLA alleles, especially DR and DQ, strongly co-occurred, attributing TCR associations to individual alleles was difficult.

The library was built by means of the immunoSEQ multiplex PCR assay. The multiplex PCR relied on a mix of 60 forward primers for TCR Vbeta segments and 13 reverse primers for TCR Jbeta segments. The CDR3 region of rearranged TCR beta genes was amplified from genomic DNA by a multiplex PCR assay. The Illumina HiSeq System was used to sequence the amplified TCR beta libraries as 87-base-pair reads. The original pipeline was this. A later analysis counted around 72 million unique TCR beta chains across the 500 to 850 repertoires, and roughly 11 million of these chains were shared by at least two donors. A nearest-neighbor algorithm error-corrected the raw reads and collapsed the reads into unique sequences, merging closely related sequences to remove PCR and sequencing errors. Alignment of CDR3 sequences to IMGT reference sequences was used to assign V, D and J gene segments. For a sequence to be retained, a match of at least six nucleotides was required to both a V gene segment and a J gene segment. Rearrangements were called productive when the CDR3 lacked stop codons and stayed in frame with V and J; all others were non-productive. Following IMGT convention, CDR3 was defined as the stretch from the second conserved V-encoded cysteine to the conserved J-encoded phenylalanine. The earlier analysis of 500 to 750 of the donors excluded any sequence lacking an unambiguous match to a single V gene segment. An earlier analysis of 450 to 650 of the donors called V segments functional above 56.7% productive rearrangements and segregating when the between-donor standard deviation exceeded 5%. To diagnose cytomegalovirus status from the catalog of TCR beta chain sequences, a statistical classification framework was built. V and J gene assignment, in a later analysis, came from comparing TCR nucleotide sequences with IMGT/GENE-DB human TR gene sequences. A later analysis assigned CDR3 sequences and most-parsimonious VDJ recombination scenarios with the TCRdist pipeline. A later analysis defined each TCR beta chain by its CDR3 amino acid sequence plus V-gene family, and excluded reads lacking a unique V-gene family. To address suspected cross-contamination and a sequencing artifact, a later analysis removed approximately 600 highly shared, low-generation-probability nucleotide sequences. A later analysis calculated a clonal expansion index for each public chain from normalized within-repertoire ranks of inferred template counts. A later analysis computed generation probabilities with a VDJ recombination model fitted to out-of-frame rearrangements, and checked the results against IGoR. In a later analysis, TCR-TCR, TCR-HLA and TCR-CMV co-occurrence was scored with hypergeometric tests, and a repertoire-size bias correction was applied to TCR pairs. A later analysis estimated false discovery rates by permuting HLA or CMV assignments 20 times. In a later analysis, co-occurring TCRs were grouped using DBSCAN, and TCRdist sequence similarity was added for clustering within HLA-allele-positive subsets. Repertoires with fewer than 30,000 or more than 120,000 public chains were left out of co-occurrence clustering, as were five repertoires with anomalous nucleotide sharing. The table was pulled from immuneACCESS by TCRdb, which kept in-frame rearrangements only. Such tables lose some clones; where checked, under half of the loss comes from unresolved V genes, and the rest has no known cause. V and J calls and clone size follow that table, whereas D and trimming were derived from the DNA. Within this sample are over 120,000 clones, with 80% of them counted one time only. In total, the top ten clones hold about 2.5% of the sample.

The cohort consisted of approximately 670 healthy bone marrow donors. Cohort members were all nominally healthy when sampled, although unrecorded immune exposures were likely present. The donor was CMV seronegative and was included in the group of 352 seronegative cohort members. Every donor gave a peripheral blood sample, and the peripheral blood mononuclear cells from that sample were used for TCR beta sequencing. The Qiagen DNeasy Blood Extraction Kit was used to extract genomic DNA from the blood cell samples. The source material was PBMCs. This sequence was found in a man aged 45-65 years in good health and CMV-seronegative.

This receptor has the CDR3 CASSSPGTGSYEQYF. The DNA sequence is given as TGCGCCAGCAGCTCTCCCGGGACAGGGTCCTACGAGCAGTACTTC. This sequence uses TRBV5-1 and TRBJ2-7, and 9 junctional nucleotides match TRBD1. Looking up the germline V gene yields CDR1 SGHRS and CDR2 YFSETQ. Trimming takes 3 bases off V and 1 base off J; junction bases not matched to a gene: 5. Taken from cysteine to phenylalanine, the CDR3 has 15 residues. Left in the record is the CDR3 DNA by itself, 45 bases read in frame from the first base.